These 29 T cell receptor beta chains share one sample of origin, sequenced in a study of spatial heterogeneity in lung cancer. Findings and caveats of the study: Expanded intratumoral alpha and beta TCR counts tracked tumor mutation counts.

No antigen has been identified for these receptors. Time point described: sample taken at primary tumor resection. TCRdb re-derived calls from the 5' RACE reads in MiXCR, one entry per CDR3 protein. The sample comprises 3,000 or so distinct CDR3 sequences, over 15% of which are singletons, and approximately 14% rests with the top ten. The specimen was lung tumor tissue, collected at surgery. These receptors came from a male donor with early-stage non-small cell lung cancer.

This clonotype was observed a handful of times. This chain connects TRBV10-2 to TRBJ2-3; 9 bases fit TRBD2. Trimming removed 5 bases from V and 6 bases from J; junction bases left unmatched: 9. The CDR3 is 15 residues long. In germline, CDR1 is WSHSY, CDR2 SAAADI. CDR3 bases: TGCGCCAGCAGTCCTACTAGCGGGTGGTCCGATACGCAGTATTTT. Translating gives CASSPTSGWSDTQYF.

This clonotype was counted many times. The V and J genes are TRBV7-6 and TRBJ2-7; possibly TRBD1 or TRBD2 for D (5 bases each). Trimming removed 0 bases from V and 3 bases from J, with 9 bases in between. CDR1 is SGHVS and CDR2 is FNYEAQ in the germline V gene. This CDR3 is built from 14 residues. CDR3 nucleotide sequence: TGTGCCAGCAGCTTAGCCCGGGGCGGCTACGAGCAGTACTTC. Protein product: CASSLARGGYEQYF.

This clonotype was detected ten times or more. The chain links TRBV12-3 or TRBV12-4 to TRBJ1-2, with D uncertain. This CDR3 has 13 amino acids. V gave up 6 bases and J gave up 5 bases, with 13 bases separating them. Here the CDR3 DNA reads TGTGCCAGCAGCCCGTCGGTTGGGTATGGCTACACCTTC. Amino acid sequence: CASSPSVGYGYTF.

The chain links TRBV19 to TRBJ2-7; D might be TRBD2 (6 bases). Between the trimmed V and J ends, which lost 5 bases and 2 bases, there was a span of 13 bases. The CDR3 totals 14 residues. CDR1 and CDR2 from the germline V gene are LNHDA and SQIVND (reference sequence). The CDR3 sequence is CASSYGTPAYEQYF. CDR3 bases: TGTGCCAGTAGTTACGGGACTCCCGCCTACGAGCAGTACTTC. Combining the CDR3 with reference TRBV19 and TRBJ2-7 gives the whole variable domain DGGITQSPKYLFRKEGQNVTLSCEQNLNHDAMYWYRQDPGQGLRLIYYSQIVNDFQKGDIAEGYSVSREKKESFPLTVTSAQKNPTAFYLCASSYGTPAYEQYFGPGTRLTVT.

The chain has TRBV13 and TRBJ2-7, with unresolved D. The CDR3 length is 13 residues. Between the trimmed V and J ends, which lost 5 bases and 2 bases, there was a span of 10 bases. Germline CDR1 PRHDT, CDR2 FYEKMQ (reference sequence). The CDR3 DNA reads TGTGCCAGCAGCCCCAGCGAAACCTACGAGCAGTACTTC. This translates into CASSPSETYEQYF.

This clonotype was seen a handful of times. This sequence joins TRBV5-1 and TRBJ2-3; 7 positions match TRBD2. The CDR3 has 14 amino acids. V was pared by 4 bases and J by 1 base, with 3 bases of the junction left unmatched. Germline V gene sequence: CDR1 SGHRS, CDR2 YFSETQ. The CDR3 sequence is CASSPAGGTDTQYF. The CDR3, as DNA: TGCGCCAGCAGCCCGGCGGGGGGCACAGATACGCAGTATTTT. Filled out from reference TRBV5-1 and TRBJ2-3, the complete variable domain reads KAGVTQTPRYLIKTRGQQVTLSCSPISGHRSVSWYQQTPGQGLQFLFEYFSETQRNKGNFPGRFSGRQFSNSRSEMNVSTLELGDSALYLCASSPAGGTDTQYFGPGTRLTVL.

In this sample, this clonotype turned up a few times. The rearrangement uses TRBV5-6 and TRBJ2-1, with 7 positions matching TRBD1. The CDR3 has 14 residues. CDR1 and CDR2 from the germline V gene are SGHDT and YYEEEE. V gave up 4 bases and J gave up 4 bases; unmatched junction bases: 5. The CDR3 nucleotides read TGTGCCAGCAGCGTCGGGACAGCTTACAATGAGCAGTTCTTC. Translated: CASSVGTAYNEQFF.

This clonotype was observed many times. The chain employs TRBV28 and TRBJ2-7; 12 bases map to TRBD1. Germline lookup yields CDR1 MDHEN and CDR2 SYDVKM. Unmatched junction bases numbered 22, after V lost 8 bases and J lost 5 bases. The CDR3 spans 19 residues. The CDR3 DNA reads TGTGCCAGCTTCCCCATGATGGGACAGGGGGCCCACGGTCGGGACGAGCAGTACTTC. It specifies CASFPMMGQGAHGRDEQYF.

This sequence joins TRBV7-9 and TRBJ2-5, with TRBD1 matching over 9 bases. The CDR3 has 15 amino acids. Germline CDR1 is SEHNR and CDR2 is FQNEAQ (reference sequence). V trimming: 5 bases; J trimming: 13 bases; junction bases outside the gene matches: 17. CDR3 amino acids: CASSPGTGIPRDGYF. DNA of the CDR3: TGTGCCAGCAGCCCCGGGACAGGGATTCCAAGAGACGGGTACTTC.

This clonotype has a handful of counts. The chain joins TRBV9 to TRBJ2-1; D is perhaps TRBD2 (7 bases). The length of the CDR3 is 14 residues. Germline-derived CDR1 and CDR2 are SGDLS and YYNGEE. V was cut by 3 bases and J by 9 bases, with 16 bases left in between. CDR3 nucleotides: TGTGCCAGCAGCGCCCCTCGGGGGGCTATTGAGCAGTTCTTC. Residues: CASSAPRGAIEQFF.

This clonotype has ten or more counts. The V gene is TRBV11-2, the J gene TRBJ2-2, with 10 bases aligning to TRBD2. Germline assignment: CDR1 SGHAT and CDR2 FQNNGV. The V and J ends lost 3 bases and 4 bases, in that order; junction bases with no gene match: 8. The CDR3 has 17 residues. The CDR3 coding sequence is TGTGCCAGCAGCTTCCCCCTAGCGGGGGTTCCCACCGGGGAGCTGTTTTTT. This sequence encodes CASSFPLAGVPTGELFF.

This clonotype has a count of ten or more. The CDR3 here is CASSQRDGAYEQYF. Here the CDR3 DNA reads TGTGCCAGCAGCCAAAGGGACGGAGCCTACGAGCAGTACTTC. The rearrangement joins TRBV3-1 to TRBJ2-7, with D perhaps matching TRBD1 or TRBD2 (5 bases each). Per germline, CDR1 LGHDT and CDR2 YNNKEL (reference sequence). The ends were cut back, 2 bases at V and 2 bases at J, with 10 bases in the middle. The CDR3 loop spans 14 amino acids.

This clonotype is large in the sample. The V gene is TRBV9, the J gene TRBJ2-1; 8 bases align to TRBD2. CDR1 is SGDLS and CDR2 is YYNGEE in the germline V gene. Trimming at V came to 1 base and at J to 6 bases, leaving 6 bases not matched to a gene. The CDR3 loop spans 15 amino acids. The CDR3 DNA follows: TGTGCCAGCAGCGTAACCGGGGGGGCCTTCAATGAGCAGTTCTTC. This sequence encodes CASSVTGGAFNEQFF.

By share, this clonotype ranks as medium-sized (0.01 to 0.1%). The rearrangement links TRBV3-1 to TRBJ2-5; the D is unclear. V dropped 4 bases and J dropped 4 bases, with 7 bases sitting between them. CDR3 length: 12 residues. The germline gives CDR1 LGHDT, CDR2 YNNKEL (reference sequence). In DNA form, the CDR3 reads TGTGCCAGCAGCCCTCAGCGAGAGACCCAGTACTTC. Its protein product is CASSPQRETQYF.

This clonotype is labeled medium-sized. The chain uses TRBV7-9 and TRBJ2-5; D may be TRBD1 (6 bases). The germline V gene has CDR1 SEHNR and CDR2 FQNEAQ (reference sequence). This CDR3 is 14 amino acids long. Trimming took 5 bases from V and 3 from J, leaving 13 bases between them. This CDR3 reads CASSPGTLKETQYF. In nucleotides, the CDR3 is TGTGCCAGCAGCCCAGGGACACTAAAAGAGACCCAGTACTTC.

The J gene is TRBJ1-2, the V gene TRBV12-3 or TRBV12-4, with TRBD1 matching over 8 bases. This CDR3 is built from 13 residues. V was pared by 6 bases and J by 6 bases, with 6 bases of the junction left unmatched. CDR3 protein: CASSGQGADGYTF. The CDR3 coding sequence is TGTGCCAGCAGCGGGCAGGGGGCGGATGGCTACACCTTC.

The chain couples TRBV6-5 to TRBJ2-2; no clear D. CDR1 and CDR2 (germline): MNHEY, SVGAGI. This CDR3 region has 14 residues. Trimming cost V 0 bases and J 2 bases, with 4 bases left between them. The CDR3 loop is CASSYSPNTGELFF. The CDR3 nucleotides read TGTGCCAGCAGTTACTCCCCTAACACCGGGGAGCTGTTTTTT.

This clonotype was picked up a small number of times. CDR3 protein: CATSGGSRDRYDTGELFF. The CDR3 nucleotides read TGTGCCACCAGTGGGGGGTCCAGGGATCGGTACGACACCGGGGAGCTGTTTTTT. J is TRBJ2-2 and V is TRBV24-1; D possibly uses TRBD1 or TRBD2 (5 bases each). Deletions cut 5 bases from V and 3 bases from J, with 21 bases between. The CDR3 sequence is 18 residues long. Germline lookup yields CDR1 KGHDR and CDR2 SFDVKD.

By sample share, this clonotype is medium-sized. V is TRBV28 and J is TRBJ1-2; no definite D call. The CDR3 is 12 amino acids. CDR1 and CDR2 from the germline V gene are MDHEN and SYDVKM. The V end lost 6 bases, the J end lost 0 bases, and 5 bases lay between the germline ends. In nucleotides, the CDR3 is TGTGCCAGCAGCGGCCCTAACTATGGCTACACCTTC. It encodes CASSGPNYGYTF.

The chain couples TRBV9 to TRBJ1-1, with D perhaps TRBD1 (5 bases). Germline CDR1 SGDLS, CDR2 YYNGEE. V lost 3 bases, J lost 3 bases, and 15 bases lay in between. The CDR3 has 15 amino acids. Here the CDR3 reads CASSAEPGPHTEAFF. DNA for the CDR3: TGTGCCAGCAGCGCGGAACCGGGACCGCACACTGAAGCTTTCTTT. The full variable domain, with the rest looked up from reference TRBV9 and TRBJ1-1, is DSGVTQTPKHLITATGQRVTLRCSPRSGDLSVYWYQQSLDQGLQFLIQYYNGEERAKGNILERFSAQQFPDLHSELNLSSLELGDSALYFCASSAEPGPHTEAFFGQGTRLTVV.

Comment on this clonotype: This sequence may be a read error, since a much larger clone differs from it by one base. The chain combines TRBV18 with TRBJ2-1, with D unclear. CDR3 length: 13 amino acids. CDR1 is KGHSH, CDR2 LQKENI, per germline. The CDR3 loop is CTSSPNVGYEQFF. The CDR3 DNA reads as TGTACCAGCTCACCCAATGTTGGGTATGAGCAGTTCTTC. The full variable domain, in which reference TRBV18 and TRBJ2-1 provide the parts outside the CDR3, is NAGVMQNPRHLVRRRGQEARLRCSPMKGHSHVYWYRQLPEEGLKFMVYLQKENIIDESGMPKERFSAEFPKEGPSILRIQQVVRGDSAAYFCTSSPNVGYEQFFGPGTRLTVL.

The CDR3 loop is CASSWTESTDTQYF. For the CDR3, the DNA is TGTGCCAGCAGCTGGACAGAAAGCACAGATACGCAGTATTTT. The gene calls are TRBV7-2 and TRBJ2-3; the D gene is possibly TRBD1 (6 bases). With 4 bases removed from V and 0 bases from J, the gap between germline ends came to 8 bases. Germline V gene data show CDR1 as SGHTA and CDR2 as FQGNSA. The CDR3 runs 14 residues.

This clonotype was observed at least ten times. In DNA, the CDR3 is TGTGCCAGCAGCGAGGACACAGGGAGCTCCTACGAGCAGTACTTC. Translating gives CASSEDTGSSYEQYF. J is TRBJ2-7 and V is TRBV7-8, with D tentatively TRBD1 (6 bases). The V gene's germline CDR1 is SGHVS and CDR2 FQNEAQ. Trimming pared 5 bases from V and 0 bases from J, leaving 14 bases between. The CDR3 has 15 residues.

By share, this clonotype counts as medium-sized. J is TRBJ2-5 and V is TRBV11-2; unclear D gene. This CDR3 has 12 amino acids. V shed 5 bases and J shed 5 bases, with 9 bases lying between them. In germline, CDR1 is SGHAT, CDR2 FQNNGV. This chain's CDR3 is CASSPFGETQYF. The CDR3 bases are TGTGCCAGCAGCCCCTTCGGGGAGACCCAGTACTTC.

V gene TRBV13 combines with J gene TRBJ2-5; D may be TRBD2 (6 bases). Per germline, CDR1 PRHDT and CDR2 FYEKMQ (reference sequence). The CDR3 totals 14 residues. Between the trimmed V and J ends, which lost 6 bases and 0 bases, there was a span of 11 bases. Here the CDR3 reads CASRERAYQETQYF. CDR3 sequence (DNA): TGTGCCAGCAGGGAGCGGGCGTACCAAGAGACCCAGTACTTC.

This clonotype came up a few times. The V and J genes are TRBV6-5 and TRBJ2-5; TRBD1 is a possible D gene (6 bases). Germline V gene lookup returns CDR1 MNHEY and CDR2 SVGAGI. V was cut by 2 bases and J by 4 bases, with 14 bases left in between. The CDR3 sequence is 15 residues long. CDR3: CASSYPQGQGETQYF. CDR3 DNA: TGTGCCAGCAGTTACCCCCAGGGACAAGGAGAGACCCAGTACTTC.

This clonotype was seen many times. The chain carries TRBV7-4 and TRBJ2-2; D is unclear. The length of the CDR3 is 14 residues. Trimming took 5 bases from V and 2 from J, leaving 9 bases between them. CDR1 and CDR2 from the germline V gene are SGHVT and SQSDAQ. The CDR3 region has the DNA TGTGCCAGCAGCCGGAACGATAACACCGGGGAGCTGTTTTTT. The encoded protein is CASSRNDNTGELFF. Drawing the rest from reference TRBV7-4 and TRBJ2-2, the complete variable domain is GAGVSQSPRYKVAKRGRDVALRCDSISGHVTLYWYRQTLGQGSEVLTYSQSDAQRDKSGRPSGRFSAERPERSVSTLKIQRTEQGDSAVYLCASSRNDNTGELFFGEGSRLTVL.

This clonotype is medium-sized (0.01 to 0.1%). CDR3 sequence reads: CASSLLPMDTESSRSEAFF. The CDR3 nucleotides are TGTGCCAGCAGCTTACTCCCCATGGACACAGAGTCTTCTAGGTCTGAAGCTTTCTTT. The chain joins TRBV11-2 to TRBJ1-1; TRBD1 is a possible D gene (5 bases). V shed 2 bases and J shed 6 bases, with 28 bases lying between them. The CDR3 sequence is 19 residues long. CDR1 is SGHAT and CDR2 is FQNNGV in the germline V gene.

This clonotype was seen only a few times. This chain links TRBV29-1 with TRBJ2-1; tentatively, D is TRBD1 (6 bases). V dropped 5 bases and J dropped 5 bases, with 13 bases sitting between them. Germline CDR1 reads SQVTM; CDR2 reads ANQGSEA. This CDR3 spans 13 amino acids. In nucleotides, the CDR3 is TGCAGCGTTCCCAGGGGAAGAGACAATGAGCAGTTCTTC. Translation: CSVPRGRDNEQFF.